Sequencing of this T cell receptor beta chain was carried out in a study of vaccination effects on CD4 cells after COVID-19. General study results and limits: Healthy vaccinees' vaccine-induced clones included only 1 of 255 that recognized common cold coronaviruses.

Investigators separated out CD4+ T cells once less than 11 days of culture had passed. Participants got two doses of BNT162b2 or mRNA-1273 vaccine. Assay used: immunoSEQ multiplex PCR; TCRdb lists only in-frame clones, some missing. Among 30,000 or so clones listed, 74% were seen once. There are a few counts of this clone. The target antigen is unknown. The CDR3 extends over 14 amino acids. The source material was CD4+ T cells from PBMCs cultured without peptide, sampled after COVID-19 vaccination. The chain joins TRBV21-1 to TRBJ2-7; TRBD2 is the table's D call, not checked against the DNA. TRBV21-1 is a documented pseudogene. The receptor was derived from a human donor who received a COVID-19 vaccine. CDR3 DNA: TGTGCCAGCAGCGGCGGGGCAACCCCCTACGAGCAGTACTTC. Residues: CASSGGATPYEQYF.